These 26 T cell receptor beta chains came from one sample sequenced in a study of T cell responses to AZD1222 COVID-19 vaccine. Clones were read by immunoSEQ multiplex PCR, and TCRdb kept only the in-frame ones, dropping some. In the table there are 110,000 to 150,000 clones, just over 90% of which are singletons. Source: peripheral blood, taken 28 days after the second AZD1222 dose. Receptors originate from an adult who received the AZD1222 COVID-19 vaccine.

This sequence joins TRBV6-1 and TRBJ1-3; D is ambiguous. Trimming removed 0 bases at V and 0 bases at J, with 6 bases between. Germline CDR1 reads MNHNS; CDR2 reads SASEGT. The length of the CDR3 is 15 residues. The CDR3 reads CASSEARSSGNTIYF. As DNA, the CDR3 is TGTGCCAGCAGTGAAGCTCGGAGCTCTGGAAACACCATATATTTT.

This chain connects TRBV19 to TRBJ1-2; D gene ambiguous. This CDR3 is built from 14 residues. CDR1 and CDR2 (germline): LNHDA, SQIVND (reference sequence). V shed 3 bases and J shed 6 bases, with 14 bases lying between them. The CDR3 nucleotides read TGTGCCAGTAGTATTAGCGAGGGCGTCCATGGCTACACCTTC. This sequence encodes CASSISEGVHGYTF. Looking up the rest from reference TRBV19 and TRBJ1-2 gives the full variable domain: DGGITQSPKYLFRKEGQNVTLSCEQNLNHDAMYWYRQDPGQGLRLIYYSQIVNDFQKGDIAEGYSVSREKKESFPLTVTSAQKNPTAFYLCASSISEGVHGYTFGSGTRLTVV.

The genes are TRBV3-1 (or the pseudogene TRBV3-2) and TRBJ2-5, with D perhaps TRBD1 (6 bases). This CDR3 region has 15 residues. Germline V gene sequence: CDR1 LGHDT, CDR2 YNNKEL (reference sequence). The V and J ends lost 2 bases and 2 bases respectively, with 12 bases between them. CDR3 coding DNA: TGTGCCAGCAGCCAATTCTTAGGGGGACAAGAGACCCAGTACTTC. Translated, it gives CASSQFLGGQETQYF.

The rearrangement uses TRBV4-1 and TRBJ2-3; D might be TRBD1 or TRBD2, each matching 5 bases. This CDR3 is 17 amino acids long. Germline V gives CDR1 MGHRA, CDR2 YSYEKL. Trimming stripped 0 bases from V and 3 bases from J, with 16 bases between. The CDR3 reads CASSQDARGRETDTQYF. The CDR3 DNA reads as TGCGCCAGCAGCCAAGATGCCCGGGGCCGGGAAACAGATACGCAGTATTTT.

This clone was recorded once. J is TRBJ1-1 and V is TRBV5-1; the match to TRBD1 covers 7 bases. Per the germline V gene, CDR1 is SGHRS and CDR2 is YFSETQ. V lost 4 bases to trimming and J lost 0 bases; unmatched junction nucleotides: 21. CDR3 size: 20 residues. CDR3 nucleotide sequence: TGCGCCAGCAGCCCACAAAACAGGGGAGGGGACCCCCGTATGAACACTGAAGCTTTCTTT. It encodes CASSPQNRGGDPRMNTEAFF. The whole variable domain, remainder taken from reference TRBV5-1 and TRBJ1-1, is KAGVTQTPRYLIKTRGQQVTLSCSPISGHRSVSWYQQTPGQGLQFLFEYFSETQRNKGNFPGRFSGRQFSNSRSEMNVSTLELGDSALYLCASSPQNRGGDPRMNTEAFFGQGTRLTVV.

V and J are TRBV3-1 (or the pseudogene TRBV3-2) and TRBJ1-4, with TRBD1 matching 10 bases. V dropped 3 bases and J dropped 0; count of bases not matched to a gene: 4. There are 17 residues in the CDR3. From germline, CDR1 is LGHDT and CDR2 YNNKEL (reference sequence). CDR3 sequence: CASSQRQGAATNEKLFF. The CDR3 nucleotides are TGTGCCAGCAGCCAGAGACAGGGGGCTGCAACTAATGAAAAACTGTTTTTT.

This rearrangement joins TRBV7-5 to TRBJ1-1. TRBV7-5 is reported as a pseudogene. The CDR3 sequence is 15 residues long. In DNA, the CDR3 is TGTGTCAGAAGCCGCAATCCCGAGGGATCTAATGAAGCTTTCTTT. Translating gives CVRSRNPEGSNEAFF.

The genes are TRBV7-9 and TRBJ1-1; D gene ambiguous. In germline, CDR1 is SEHNR, CDR2 FQNEAQ (reference sequence). The germline V and J ends were trimmed by 1 base and 0 bases, with 3 bases remaining between them. This CDR3 is built from 13 residues. The CDR3 DNA is TGTGCCAGCAGCTTAGATATGAACACTGAAGCTTTCTTT. This sequence encodes CASSLDMNTEAFF. The full variable domain, completed using reference TRBV7-9 and TRBJ1-1, is DTGVSQNPRHKITKRGQNVTFRCDPISEHNRLYWYRQTLGQGPEFLTYFQNEAQLEKSRLLSDRFSAERPKGSFSTLEIQRTEQGDSAMYLCASSLDMNTEAFFGQGTRLTVV.

The CDR3, as DNA: TGTGCCAGTAGTATAGGGACAGGGGGCAGAGATACGCAGTATTTT. This encodes CASSIGTGGRDTQYF. The chain has TRBV19 and TRBJ2-3; 11 bases line up with TRBD1. The CDR3 covers 15 residues. Germline assignment: CDR1 LNHDA and CDR2 SQIVND (reference sequence). Trimming cost V 1 base and J 5 bases; bases outside gene matches: 2.

The chain combines TRBV19 with TRBJ2-7; D remains unclear. Germline CDR1 is LNHDA and CDR2 is SQIVND (reference sequence). V was clipped by 3 bases and J by 3 bases, with 9 bases between them. CDR3 length: 13 residues. The CDR3 loop reads CASSMFVGYEQYF. The CDR3 coding sequence is TGTGCCAGTAGTATGTTTGTCGGCTACGAGCAGTACTTC. The full variable domain, with the rest looked up from reference TRBV19 and TRBJ2-7, is DGGITQSPKYLFRKEGQNVTLSCEQNLNHDAMYWYRQDPGQGLRLIYYSQIVNDFQKGDIAEGYSVSREKKESFPLTVTSAQKNPTAFYLCASSMFVGYEQYFGPGTRLTVT.

Here the CDR3 DNA reads TGTGCCAGCTCACCAAGACTGGGGGACTACAATGAGCAGTTCTTC. Amino acids: CASSPRLGDYNEQFF. The chain recombines TRBV18 with TRBJ2-1; possibly TRBD1 or TRBD2 for D (5 bases each). V was clipped by 2 bases and J by 3 bases, with 11 bases between them. Germline loops: CDR1 KGHSH, CDR2 LQKENI. The CDR3 contains 15 residues.

The genes are TRBV27 and TRBJ1-5, with TRBD1 matching 8 bases. With 3 bases clipped from V and 5 bases from J, the junction kept 0 bases outside the gene matches. Germline CDR1 and CDR2: MNHEY and SMNVEV (reference sequence). The CDR3 is 13 amino acids. The CDR3 nucleotides are TGTGCCAGCAGTTTGGACAGGGATCAGCCCCAGCATTTT. Protein: CASSLDRDQPQHF.

This rearrangement joins TRBV19 to TRBJ1-4; D gene unclear. Germline-derived CDR1 and CDR2 are LNHDA and SQIVND (reference sequence). Trimming took off 6 bases at V and 0 bases at J, with 11 bases between the two ends. This CDR3 has 15 residues. CDR3 loop: CASRSGDSTNEKLFF. The DNA for the CDR3 is TGTGCCAGTAGGAGCGGGGATTCAACTAATGAAAAACTGTTTTTT.

The gene calls are TRBV28 and TRBJ2-7; 7 bases match TRBD1. The junction had 9 bases not matched to a gene; V was cut back by 3 bases and J by 7 bases. Germline loops: CDR1 MDHEN, CDR2 SYDVKM. This CDR3 spans 14 amino acids. For the CDR3, the DNA is TGTGCCAGCAGTTTTAGCAGGGGGAGTAGGGAGCAGTACTTC. This gives the protein CASSFSRGSREQYF.

This chain connects TRBV11-3 to TRBJ2-7; D is uncertain. CDR1 SGHNT and CDR2 YENEEA come from the germline V gene. V lost 1 base to trimming and J lost 7 bases, with 11 bases between them. The length of the CDR3 is 13 residues. CDR3 sequence: CASSLAPLLEQYF. In nucleotides, the CDR3 is TGTGCCAGCAGCTTAGCCCCTCTCTTAGAGCAGTACTTC. The variable domain in full, with the rest retrieved from reference TRBV11-3 and TRBJ2-7, is EAGVVQSPRYKIIEKKQPVAFWCNPISGHNTLYWYLQNLGQGPELLIRYENEEAVDDSQLPKDRFSAERLKGVDSTLKIQPAELGDSAVYLCASSLAPLLEQYFGPGTRLTVT.

CDR3 protein: CASSVSWGSSGANVLTF. The CDR3, as DNA: TGTGCCAGCAGCGTAAGCTGGGGGAGCTCTGGGGCCAACGTCCTGACTTTC. The J gene is TRBJ2-6, the V gene TRBV9; D possibly matches TRBD1 or TRBD2 (5 bases each). The germline CDR1 and CDR2 sequences are SGDLS and YYNGEE. The CDR3 has 17 amino acids. Trimming cost V 1 base and J 0 bases, with 11 bases left between them.

The CDR3 is CASSLTLAGAQETQYF. The CDR3 DNA is TGTGCCAGCAGCTTAACGCTAGCGGGGGCCCAAGAGACCCAGTACTTC. The rearrangement joins TRBV11-2 to TRBJ2-5, with 10 positions matching TRBD2. The V and J ends lost 2 bases and 1 base, in that order; junction bases with no gene match: 4. This CDR3 contains 16 residues. CDR1 and CDR2 from the germline V gene are SGHAT and FQNNGV.

The genes are TRBV6-5 and TRBJ1-1; D possibly corresponds to TRBD1 (6 bases). Germline-derived CDR1 and CDR2 are MNHEY and SVGAGI. Trimming removed 5 bases at V and 5 bases at J, with 12 bases between. This CDR3 has 13 residues. The CDR3 is CASSNYQGTEAFF. The CDR3 nucleotides read TGTGCCAGCAGTAATTACCAGGGGACTGAAGCTTTCTTT.

This clone has a handful of counts. This chain uses TRBV2 with TRBJ1-5; D gene ambiguous. This CDR3 contains 19 residues. CDR1 and CDR2 from the germline V gene are SNHLY and FYNNEI. V lost 3 bases to trimming and J lost 0 bases, with 21 bases between them. The CDR3 coding sequence is TGTGCCAGCAGTGACAGCCTTGAGCAGATCATTTTTAGCAATCAGCCCCAGCATTTT. It is translated as CASSDSLEQIIFSNQPQHF.

The CDR3 DNA follows: TGCGCCAGCAGCTTGAGTCAGGGACAGCCCCAGCATTTT. Its translation: CASSLSQGQPQHF. The V call is TRBV5-1, the J call TRBJ1-5, with D possibly TRBD1 on 5 matching bases. CDR1 and CDR2 from the germline V gene are SGHRS and YFSETQ. The CDR3 covers 13 residues. V lost 1 base, J lost 7 bases, and 9 bases lay in between.

The V and J genes are TRBV9 and TRBJ2-7; the match to TRBD1 covers 7 bases. This CDR3 spans 15 amino acids. The J segment lost 4 bases and the V segment lost 3 bases, leaving 10 bases of the junction unmatched. Germline V gives CDR1 SGDLS, CDR2 YYNGEE. The DNA of the CDR3 is TGTGCCAGCAGCGCAACAGGGGAGTTTTGGTACGAGCAGTACTTC. Translating gives CASSATGEFWYEQYF.

The chain links TRBV5-1 to TRBJ2-7, with TRBD1 as a possible D gene (6 bases). Trimming took 3 bases from V and 5 from J, leaving 15 bases between them. The CDR3 is made up of 14 amino acids. CDR1 and CDR2 (germline): SGHRS, YFSETQ. The DNA of the CDR3 is TGCGCCAGCAGCTCAACAGGGTTAACTGACGAGCAGTACTTC. It specifies CASSSTGLTDEQYF.

The chain carries TRBV29-1 and TRBJ2-2; D uncertain. CDR1 is SQVTM, CDR2 ANQGSEA, per germline. The CDR3 is 14 residues long. Trimming cost V 7 bases and J 0 bases, with 12 bases left between them. In nucleotides, the CDR3 is TGCAGCGGAACCACTACCGCGAACACCGGGGAGCTGTTTTTT. Encoded protein: CSGTTTANTGELFF.

The chain employs TRBV19 and TRBJ2-1; 10 bases are a match to TRBD2. The CDR3 has 17 amino acids. Germline CDR1 LNHDA, CDR2 SQIVND (reference sequence). The V segment lost 3 bases and the J segment 7 bases; nucleotides outside the gene matches: 12. The CDR3 is CASSMRQAGGPRNEQFF. CDR3 sequence (DNA): TGTGCCAGTAGTATGAGACAAGCGGGGGGGCCGAGAAATGAGCAGTTCTTC. Full variable domain (outside the CDR3, taken from reference TRBV19 and TRBJ2-1): DGGITQSPKYLFRKEGQNVTLSCEQNLNHDAMYWYRQDPGQGLRLIYYSQIVNDFQKGDIAEGYSVSREKKESFPLTVTSAQKNPTAFYLCASSMRQAGGPRNEQFFGPGTRLTVL.

The gene calls are TRBV4-1 and TRBJ2-7, with unresolved D. The CDR3 totals 13 residues. The germline gives CDR1 MGHRA, CDR2 YSYEKL. Trimming removed 0 bases at V and 1 base at J, with 4 bases between. The CDR3 region has the DNA TGCGCCAGCAGCCAAGATCAGTCCTACGAGCAGTACTTC. This sequence encodes CASSQDQSYEQYF.

V and J are TRBV27 and TRBJ2-2, with a weak D call TRBD2 (5 bases). Germline CDR1 reads MNHEY; CDR2 reads SMNVEV (reference sequence). The V end was cut by 0 bases, the J end by 6 bases, with 8 bases between. This CDR3 has 14 residues. The CDR3 region has the DNA TGTGCCAGCAGTTTATCCGACTACGCCGGGGAGCTGTTTTTT. Protein: CASSLSDYAGELFF.